These 21 T cell receptor beta chains share one sample of origin, sequenced in a study of cytomegalovirus exposure and HLA in healthy donors. The primer mix had 60 Vbeta and 13 Jbeta primers. Generated by immunoSEQ multiplex PCR, the TCRdb table keeps only in-frame clones and is missing some. The sample comprises about 98,000 clones, around 70% of which are singletons, and 2% to 3% rests with the top ten. Input material: PBMCs. Source of these receptors: a man aged 45-65 years in good health and CMV-seronegative.

The chain's CDR3 is CASSLRETQYF. The CDR3, as DNA: TGTGCCAGCAGCCTTCGGGAGACCCAGTACTTC. V gene TRBV5-8 combines with J gene TRBJ2-5; D remains ambiguous. This CDR3 has 11 amino acids. The germline V and J ends were trimmed by 4 bases and 5 bases, with 6 bases remaining between them. The germline V gene has CDR1 SGHTS and CDR2 YDEGEE.

The chain is built from TRBV7-9 and TRBJ1-1; the match to TRBD1 covers 9 bases. The germline V gene encodes CDR1 SEHNR and CDR2 FQNEAQ (reference sequence). J was trimmed by 5 bases and V by 5 bases; bases with no gene match: 15. This CDR3 has 17 amino acids. CDR3 nucleotides: TGTGCCAGCAGCCCCCAGAGGGGGGGACAGGGAAGGACTGAAGCTTTCTTT. It codes for CASSPQRGGQGRTEAFF.

CDR3 residues: CASSLSGTGGYGELFF. As DNA, the CDR3 is TGTGCCAGCAGTTTGAGTGGGACAGGGGGCTACGGGGAGCTGTTTTTT. The chain has TRBV28 and TRBJ2-2, with 12 bases fitting TRBD1. The CDR3 length is 16 residues. With V trimmed by 3 bases and J by 7 bases, 6 bases remained unmatched. The germline CDR1 and CDR2 sequences are MDHEN and SYDVKM.

The chain recombines TRBV5-1 with TRBJ2-2; 7 bases fit TRBD1. Germline values: CDR1 SGHRS, CDR2 YFSETQ. Trimming at V came to 2 bases and at J to 0 bases, leaving 1 base not matched to a gene. The CDR3 is made up of 15 amino acids. The CDR3 loop reads CASSFGTANTGELFF. The CDR3 DNA reads as TGCGCCAGCAGCTTCGGGACAGCGAACACCGGGGAGCTGTTTTTT.

The table lists this clone with a few counts. The chain joins TRBV19 to TRBJ1-1; a weak D match, TRBD1 (5 bases). This CDR3 comprises 13 residues. CDR1 LNHDA and CDR2 SQIVND come from the germline V gene (reference sequence). V gave up 7 bases and J gave up 1 base, with 10 bases separating them. For the CDR3, the DNA is TGTGCCAGTATAAAGGGGCAGAACACTGAAGCTTTCTTT. It specifies CASIKGQNTEAFF.

This sequence joins TRBV2 and TRBJ1-2; D call uncertain. Germline V lookup: CDR1 SNHLY, CDR2 FYNNEI. The CDR3 length is 14 residues. V lost 4 bases and J lost 2, with 11 bases in between. Here the CDR3 DNA reads TGTGCCAGCAGTGGCCGCACAACCAACTATGGCTACACCTTC. Translating it yields CASSGRTTNYGYTF.

The chain is built from TRBV9 and TRBJ2-5; 11 bases are a match to TRBD2. Per the germline V gene, CDR1 is SGDLS and CDR2 is YYNGEE. The CDR3 length is 15 residues. J was trimmed by 1 base and V by 2 bases; bases with no gene match: 1. The CDR3 coding sequence is TGTGCCAGCAGCGTTAGCGGGAGGGCCCAAGAGACCCAGTACTTC. It yields the protein CASSVSGRAQETQYF.

The chain joins TRBV7-9 to TRBJ1-1; possible D gene TRBD1, 5 bases. Germline CDR1 reads SEHNR; CDR2 reads FQNEAQ (reference sequence). The V end lost 1 base, the J end lost 4 bases, and 10 bases lay between the germline ends. The CDR3 runs 14 residues. The CDR3 nucleotides read TGTGCCAGCAGCTTAGTGACAGCCGGCACTGAAGCTTTCTTT. This translates into CASSLVTAGTEAFF.

The chain uses TRBV5-4 and TRBJ2-1; TRBD2 agrees at 7 bases. V was pared by 0 bases and J by 7 bases, with 7 bases of the junction left unmatched. Germline lookup yields CDR1 SGHNT and CDR2 YYREEE (reference sequence). The CDR3 extends over 15 amino acids. CDR3 loop: CASSLAGGSKNEQFF. In DNA form, the CDR3 reads TGTGCCAGCAGCTTGGCGGGCGGGAGTAAAAATGAGCAGTTCTTC.

This clone was picked up a small number of times. This sequence joins TRBV28 and TRBJ2-7; the match to TRBD2 covers 9 bases. The length of the CDR3 is 16 residues. Looked up from germline, CDR1 is MDHEN and CDR2 is SYDVKM. Trimming removed 2 bases from V and 2 bases from J; junction bases left unmatched: 7. CDR3 nucleotides: TGTGCCAGCAGTTTACCGGGCGGGGGGGCCCCCTACGAGCAGTACTTC. Residues: CASSLPGGGAPYEQYF.

The chain has TRBV25-1 and TRBJ2-3, with 10 bases aligning to TRBD2. The CDR3 runs 15 residues. V was pared by 6 bases and J by 3 bases, with 6 bases of the junction left unmatched. Looked up from germline, CDR1 is MGHDK and CDR2 is SYGVNS. CDR3 sequence reads: CASRRGTSATDTQYF. DNA for the CDR3: TGTGCCAGCAGAAGAGGGACTAGCGCAACAGATACGCAGTATTTT.

On this clone: Sequence at one end of the junction differs from germline and may be a read error. V usage is TRBV5-1 and J usage is TRBJ1-1; 7 bases align to TRBD1. CDR3 length equals 14 residues. Looked up from germline, CDR1 is SGHRS and CDR2 is YFSETQ. The CDR3 protein is CASSLGGQQLETFF. CDR3 DNA sequence: TGCGCCAGCAGTTTAGGGGGACAGCAGCTTGAAACTTTCTTT.

A word on this clone: At one end the junction does not follow the germline gene, possibly because of a read error. The genes are TRBV4-1 and TRBJ2-7; 9 bases are a match to TRBD1. CDR3 length: 16 amino acids. Germline CDR1 reads MGHRA; CDR2 reads YSYEKL. The CDR3 region is CASSQTHTPGQGLGNF. The CDR3 DNA sequence: TGCGCCAGCAGCCAAACGCATACACCGGGACAGGGTTTAGGAAACTTC.

V is TRBV29-1 and J is TRBJ2-1; D may be TRBD2 (6 bases). The CDR3 length is 13 residues. V shed 5 bases and J shed 5 bases, with 13 bases lying between them. The germline V gene encodes CDR1 SQVTM and CDR2 ANQGSEA. The CDR3: CSVLPGLNNEQFF. The CDR3 coding sequence is TGCAGCGTTCTACCGGGACTTAACAATGAGCAGTTCTTC.

This clone was observed a few times. The J gene is TRBJ2-1, the V gene TRBV2; a weak D match, TRBD2 (5 bases). Looked up from germline, CDR1 is SNHLY and CDR2 is FYNNEI. Between the trimmed V and J ends, which lost 3 bases and 1 base, there was a span of 10 bases. This CDR3 spans 15 amino acids. The CDR3 DNA is TGTGCCAGCAGTGAGGCGAGCGGTTCCTACAATGAGCAGTTCTTC. This gives the protein CASSEASGSYNEQFF.

The chain links TRBV4-2 to TRBJ1-4; D is unresolved. Germline CDR1 LGHNA, CDR2 YNFKEQ. With 6 bases removed from V and 7 bases from J, the gap between germline ends came to 15 bases. CDR3 size: 14 residues. Here the CDR3 DNA reads TGTGCCAGCAGTTTAGGAGGCGCAGGTGAAAAACTGTTTTTT. Amino acid sequence: CASSLGGAGEKLFF.

The chain joins TRBV6-1 to TRBJ2-6; D is unclear. This CDR3 spans 14 amino acids. Germline-derived CDR1 and CDR2 are MNHNS and SASEGT. V shed 5 bases and J shed 3 bases, with 8 bases lying between them. The CDR3 spells CASSPGNGANVLTF. The CDR3 nucleotides are TGTGCCAGCAGTCCAGGTAATGGGGCCAACGTCCTGACTTTC.

V is TRBV6-5 and J is TRBJ1-5, with TRBD1 as a possible D gene (5 bases). The germline gives CDR1 MNHEY, CDR2 SVGAGI. The CDR3 consists of 13 residues. V gave up 2 bases and J gave up 6 bases, with 8 bases separating them. The CDR3 protein is CASSYAGGQPQHF. In DNA form, the CDR3 reads TGTGCCAGCAGTTACGCCGGGGGTCAGCCCCAGCATTTT.

The V gene is TRBV14, the J gene TRBJ1-2; TRBD1 agrees at 9 bases. CDR1 and CDR2 (germline): SGHDN, FVKESK. The CDR3 contains 13 residues. V lost 3 bases to trimming and J lost 8 bases; unmatched junction nucleotides: 4. DNA for the CDR3: TGTGCCAGCAGCCAGGGGACAGGGCTCGGCTACACCTTC. Translated, it gives CASSQGTGLGYTF.

V gene TRBV15 combines with J gene TRBJ2-5, with TRBD1 matching 8 bases. Germline V gene lookup returns CDR1 LNHNV and CDR2 YYDKDF (reference sequence). This CDR3 contains 17 residues. J lost 4 bases, V lost 5 bases, and 15 bases had no gene match. The CDR3: CATSGGGAGGLVETQYF. CDR3 nucleotide sequence: TGTGCCACCAGCGGAGGGGGCGCAGGGGGCTTGGTAGAGACCCAGTACTTC.

The J gene is TRBJ2-1, the V gene TRBV9, with D maybe TRBD2 (6 bases). Trimming shortened V by 7 bases and J by 6 bases, and 11 bases separated the two germline ends. The CDR3 runs to 12 residues. Per germline, CDR1 SGDLS and CDR2 YYNGEE. CDR3 DNA sequence: TGTGCCAGCCGAAGTAGCGGCAATGAGCAGTTCTTC. Protein sequence: CASRSSGNEQFF.